This entry lists 10 T cell receptor beta chains sequenced from one sample in a study of T cells of healthy individuals. Each CDR3 protein gets one entry after TCRdb re-called the 5' RACE reads with MiXCR. This sample has about 96,000 distinct CDR3 sequences, with approximately 18% found just once. The receptors stem from a human donor in good health.

This clonotype showed up just a few times. The V and J genes are TRBV7-2 and TRBJ2-3, with a tentative D call TRBD1 (6 bases). This CDR3 has 17 residues. CDR1 is SGHTA and CDR2 is FQGNSA in the germline V gene. V dropped 0 bases and J dropped 0 bases, with 13 bases sitting between them. The CDR3 region is CASSLAGAGPSTDTQYF. The CDR3 nucleotides are TGTGCCAGCAGCTTAGCGGGGGCGGGTCCTAGCACAGATACGCAGTATTTT.

This clonotype turned up a few times. The rearrangement links TRBV3-1 to TRBJ2-4, with 9 bases identical to TRBD2. V shed 6 bases and J 9 bases; nucleotides not matched to a gene: 6. In germline, CDR1 is LGHDT, CDR2 YNNKEL (reference sequence). This CDR3 has 13 amino acids. The CDR3 sequence: CASRAGGHGIQYF. In nucleotides, the CDR3 is TGTGCCAGCAGAGCGGGAGGTCACGGCATTCAGTACTTC.

The CDR3 sequence is CASSYPLGSHNEQFF. The CDR3 DNA follows: TGTGCCAGCAGTTACCCTCTGGGCAGCCACAATGAGCAGTTCTTC. The V and J genes are TRBV28 and TRBJ2-1, with D unresolved. Germline loops: CDR1 MDHEN, CDR2 SYDVKM. This CDR3 is built from 15 residues. Trimming stripped 4 bases from V and 5 bases from J, with 15 bases between.

The CDR3 region has the DNA TGCAGTGCTAATATATTACTGGCGGGGGAATGGGAGACCCAGTACTTC. Residues: CSANILLAGEWETQYF. The V and J genes are TRBV20-1 and TRBJ2-5, with 7 bases fitting TRBD2. The CDR3 covers 16 residues. The V segment lost 4 bases and the J segment 5 bases; nucleotides outside the gene matches: 16. Germline CDR1 reads DFQATT; CDR2 reads SNEGSKA (reference sequence).

Note on this clonotype: The junction does not match germline at one end; this may be a read error. V gene TRBV2 combines with J gene TRBJ2-7; 14 nucleotides line up with TRBD2. CDR1 SNHLY and CDR2 FYNNEI come from the germline V gene. This CDR3 region has 13 residues. CDR3 in amino acids: CASMTSGRAWAHF. Written as DNA, the CDR3 is TGTGCCAGTATGACTAGCGGGAGGGCCTGGGCCCACTTC.

This clonotype has just a few counts. The chain joins TRBV6-1 to TRBJ1-2; D gene uncertain. Germline loops: CDR1 MNHNS, CDR2 SASEGT. CDR3 size: 13 residues. V was clipped by 3 bases and J by 3 bases, with 8 bases between them. This CDR3 reads CASSEKGYYGYTF. The CDR3 coding sequence is TGTGCCAGCAGTGAGAAGGGTTACTATGGCTACACCTTC.

The V call is TRBV5-4, the J call TRBJ2-7; 8 nucleotides line up with TRBD1. Germline loops: CDR1 SGHNT, CDR2 YYREEE (reference sequence). This CDR3 comprises 13 residues. The V gene end was trimmed by 3 bases and the J gene end by 7 bases; junction bases not matched to a gene: 6. DNA of the CDR3: TGTGCCAGCAGCTGGGACAGGCTTGGGGAGCAGTACTTC. Protein: CASSWDRLGEQYF.

This clonotype was detected only a few times. J is TRBJ2-7 and V is TRBV21-1. TRBV21-1 is classified as a pseudogene. This CDR3 region has 16 residues. The CDR3 coding sequence is TGTGCCAGCAGCATACTTAGTGGACAGGACCTCTACGAGCAGTACTTC. This sequence encodes CASSILSGQDLYEQYF.

This clonotype was detected ten times or more. The genes are TRBV28 and TRBJ1-4; 8 positions match TRBD1. This CDR3 has 14 residues. The trim removed 3 bases at V and 3 bases at J, leaving 0 bases unmatched. Germline values: CDR1 MDHEN, CDR2 SYDVKM. CDR3 in amino acids: CASSLDRANEKLFF. CDR3 coding DNA: TGTGCCAGCAGTTTGGACAGGGCTAATGAAAAACTGTTTTTT. Based on the CDR3 plus reference TRBV28 and TRBJ1-4, the full variable domain is DVKVTQSSRYLVKRTGEKVFLECVQDMDHENMFWYRQDPGLGLRLIYFSYDVKMKEKGDIPEGYSVSREKKERFSLILESASTNQTSMYLCASSLDRANEKLFFGSGTQLSVL.

The chain is built from TRBV6-6 and TRBJ1-1; D not certain. CDR1 and CDR2 from the germline V gene are MNHNY and SVGAGI (reference sequence). CDR3 length: 13 amino acids. Trimming removed 6 bases from V and 1 base from J, with 9 bases in between. The CDR3 here is CASSHIQNTEAFF. For the CDR3, the DNA is TGTGCCAGCAGCCATATACAGAACACTGAAGCTTTCTTT.